Detailed here is one TCR beta chain. What it recognizes is unknown. The data are from a study of cytomegalovirus exposure and HLA in healthy donors. This CDR3 has 14 residues. From germline, CDR1 is SGHAT and CDR2 FQNNGV. Unmatched junction bases numbered 4, after V lost 2 bases and J lost 7 bases. Use of 60 Vbeta and 13 Jbeta primers characterized the PCR. The assay was immunoSEQ multiplex PCR, and TCRdb's table has in-frame clones only and misses some. The table includes around 95,000 clones, approximately 80% detected once. Study-wide results and caveats: Altogether, some 170 TCR beta chains were recorded as cytomegalovirus-associated.

The receptor was isolated from a man aged 25-45 years in good health and CMV-seropositive. V usage is TRBV11-2 and J usage is TRBJ2-7, with 11 bases lining up with TRBD2. The source material was PBMCs. CDR3 loop: CASSLLLAGVEQYF. CDR3 DNA: TGTGCCAGCAGCTTACTACTAGCGGGAGTTGAGCAGTACTTC.